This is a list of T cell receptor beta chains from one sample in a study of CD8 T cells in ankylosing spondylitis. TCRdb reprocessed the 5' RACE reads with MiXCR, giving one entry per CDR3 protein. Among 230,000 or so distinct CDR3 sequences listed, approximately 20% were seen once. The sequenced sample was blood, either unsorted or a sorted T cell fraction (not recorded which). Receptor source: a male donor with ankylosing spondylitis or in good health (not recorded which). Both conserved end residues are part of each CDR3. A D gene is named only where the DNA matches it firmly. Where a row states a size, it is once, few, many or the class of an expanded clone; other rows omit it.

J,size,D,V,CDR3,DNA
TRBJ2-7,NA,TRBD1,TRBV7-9,CASSHQGTGGNYEQYF,TGTGCCAGCAGTCATCAGGGGACAGGGGGTAACTACGAGCAGTACTTC
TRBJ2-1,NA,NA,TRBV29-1,CSVEGDSRINEQFF,TGCAGCGTCGAGGGTGACAGTAGGATCAATGAGCAGTTCTTC
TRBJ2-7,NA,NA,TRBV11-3,CASSLAGTPEQYF,TGTGCCAGCAGCTTAGCCGGGACACCCGAGCAGTACTTC
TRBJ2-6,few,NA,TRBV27,CASSFLGFEGPLSGANVLTF,TGTGCCAGCAGTTTTCTCGGGTTTGAGGGGCCCCTCTCTGGGGCCAACGTCCTGACTTTC
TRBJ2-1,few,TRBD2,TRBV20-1,CSARESLAAYNEQFF,TGCAGTGCTAGAGAGTCACTAGCGGCGTACAATGAGCAGTTCTTC
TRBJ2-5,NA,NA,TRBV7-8,CASSPLPEYDTQYF,TGTGCCAGCAGCCCGTTACCCGAGTACGACACCCAGTACTTC
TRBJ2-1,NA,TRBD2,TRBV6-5,CASSYWKGTSGFNEQFF,TGTGCCAGCAGTTACTGGAAAGGGACTAGCGGCTTCAATGAGCAGTTCTTC
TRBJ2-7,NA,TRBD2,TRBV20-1,CSASTASGIYEQYF,TGCAGTGCTAGTACGGCTAGCGGAATCTACGAGCAGTACTTC
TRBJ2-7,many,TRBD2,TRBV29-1,CSVEDSTPGGSYEQYF,TGCAGCGTTGAAGATTCTACGCCGGGAGGGTCCTACGAGCAGTACTTC
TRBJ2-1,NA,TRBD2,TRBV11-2,CASSFWRGSSINEQFF,TGTGCCAGCAGCTTTTGGCGCGGGAGTAGCATCAATGAGCAGTTCTTC